What follows are 15 T cell receptor beta chains derived from one specimen sequenced in a study of blood T cells in healthy people across ages. A second PCR of 7 to 11 cycles used a sample-barcoded 5' primer and a J-beta primer mix. From the 5' RACE reads, TCRdb called clonotypes with MiXCR, one entry per CDR3 protein. The sample has roughly 550,000 distinct CDR3 sequences, about 24% seen once; the top ten hold approximately 8.7%. These sequences were also reported in another study, on T cells of mothers and their children.

Sequenced material: blood. These receptors were collected from a boy aged 10-17 years in good health.

The V gene is TRBV29-1, the J gene TRBJ2-7; 8 bases are a match to TRBD1. This CDR3 contains 14 residues. The V gene end was trimmed by 6 bases and the J gene end by 0 bases; junction bases not matched to a gene: 7. The germline V gene has CDR1 SQVTM and CDR2 ANQGSEA. The CDR3 sequence is CSVSTGTGSYEQYF. DNA of the CDR3: TGCAGCGTCTCGACCGGGACAGGCTCCTACGAGCAGTACTTC.

This clonotype was picked up a small number of times. The chain couples TRBV28 to TRBJ2-5; D gene uncertain. The CDR3 has 12 amino acids. CDR1 and CDR2 from the germline V gene are MDHEN and SYDVKM. The V end was cut by 5 bases, the J end by 4 bases, with 8 bases between. The CDR3 loop reads CASSGLVETQYF. The CDR3, as DNA: TGTGCCAGCAGTGGGCTCGTAGAGACCCAGTACTTC. Combining the CDR3 with reference TRBV28 and TRBJ2-5 gives the whole variable domain DVKVTQSSRYLVKRTGEKVFLECVQDMDHENMFWYRQDPGLGLRLIYFSYDVKMKEKGDIPEGYSVSREKKERFSLILESASTNQTSMYLCASSGLVETQYFGPGTRLLVL.

This clonotype has ten or more counts. The chain couples TRBV19 to TRBJ1-4; D gene unclear. Germline V CDR1 and CDR2: LNHDA, SQIVND (reference sequence). The CDR3 has 15 amino acids. V lost 3 bases and J lost 0, with 8 bases in between. Written as DNA, the CDR3 is TGTGCCAGTAGTATTATCGGTGCAACTAATGAAAAACTGTTTTTT. Protein product: CASSIIGATNEKLFF.

This clonotype came up a few times. The J gene is TRBJ1-3, the V gene TRBV4-3; 8 bases are a match to TRBD1. The V gene's germline CDR1 is LGHNA and CDR2 YSLEER. The CDR3 length is 20 residues. The V gene end was trimmed by 2 bases and the J gene end by 3 bases; junction bases not matched to a gene: 18. The CDR3 DNA is TGCGCCAGCAGCCAAAGAAGCAGGGGGCGTTTTGGCCTATTTGGAAACACCATATATTTT. Its protein product is CASSQRSRGRFGLFGNTIYF.

This clonotype has only one observation. Possible read error: a much larger clone is one base away. The chain links TRBV4-1 to TRBJ2-5; D uncertain. Per germline, CDR1 MGHRA and CDR2 YSYEKL. V was cut by 1 base and J by 3 bases, with 9 bases left in between. This CDR3 spans 14 amino acids. The CDR3 DNA reads TGCGCCAGCAGCCAAGTATCGGGTGAAGAGACCCAGTACTTC. Translation: CASSQVSGEETQYF.

This clonotype showed up just a few times. The CDR3 region is CASRRRTVAETQYF. DNA of the CDR3: TGTGCCAGCAGAAGGAGAACAGTCGCCGAGACCCAGTACTTC. The chain is built from TRBV12-3 or TRBV12-4 and TRBJ2-5; no reliable D call. The CDR3 length is 14 residues. The V gene lost 6 bases and the J gene lost 5 bases, with 16 bases spanning the gap.

This clonotype turned up a few times. This rearrangement joins TRBV28 to TRBJ2-2; no clear D. Trimming left V 2 bases short and J 4 bases short, with 5 bases between. The germline CDR1 and CDR2 sequences are MDHEN and SYDVKM. This CDR3 has 13 amino acids. CDR3 sequence: CASSLITTGELFF. The CDR3 region has the DNA TGTGCCAGCAGTTTAATTACCACCGGGGAGCTGTTTTTT.

J is TRBJ2-5 and V is TRBV5-5, with 9 bases identical to TRBD1. The J call may not be correct, given that the DNA end is closer to TRBJ2-7. Germline V gene lookup returns CDR1 SGHKS and CDR2 YYEKEE (reference sequence). The CDR3 consists of 15 residues. In DNA form, the CDR3 reads TGTGCCAGCAGCTACCGGACAGGGGTAGTCTACGAGCAGTACTTC. Translated, it gives CASSYRTGVVYEQYF.

The chain employs TRBV6-4 and TRBJ1-2; tentatively, D is TRBD1 (6 bases). Germline CDR1 is MRHNA and CDR2 is SNTAGT. The CDR3 is 15 amino acids. Deletions cut 0 bases from V and 4 bases from J, with 12 bases between. CDR3 nucleotides: TGTGCCAGCAGTGACTCGACGGGGGCGGGCTATGGCTACACCTTC. Amino acids: CASSDSTGAGYGYTF.

CDR3 sequence: CASSISERGPYEQYF. Here the CDR3 DNA reads TGTGCCAGCAGTATCTCGGAGCGCGGACCCTACGAGCAGTACTTC. The chain employs TRBV7-9 and TRBJ2-7; D ambiguous. Germline V CDR1 and CDR2: SEHNR, FQNEAQ (reference sequence). The V gene lost 6 bases and the J gene lost 2 bases, with 17 bases spanning the gap. The CDR3 spans 15 residues.

The J gene is TRBJ2-5, the V gene TRBV30, with D possibly TRBD1 on 6 matching bases. The J call could be wrong; TRBJ2-7 is a better fit for the DNA end. The CDR3 is 13 residues long. The germline V gene has CDR1 GTSNPN and CDR2 SVGIG (reference sequence). As DNA, the CDR3 is TGTGCCTGGAGGGAGGCAGGGGCCTACGAGCAGTACTTC. It translates to CAWREAGAYEQYF.

This clonotype was detected a few times. The chain recombines TRBV29-1 with TRBJ2-5; 8 positions match TRBD1. Germline V CDR1 and CDR2: SQVTM, ANQGSEA. The CDR3 is 12 residues long. This CDR3 is CSGRGLKETQYF. DNA of the CDR3: TGCAGTGGCAGGGGGCTTAAAGAGACCCAGTACTTC.

The V call is TRBV7-9, the J call TRBJ2-1, with D perhaps matching TRBD2 (7 bases). The V and J ends lost 3 bases and 6 bases respectively, with 18 bases between them. The germline gives CDR1 SEHNR, CDR2 FQNEAQ (reference sequence). The CDR3 runs to 16 residues. The CDR3 DNA sequence: TGTGCCAGCAGCTTGGCGTTGGGGCGGGGGCCCAATGAGCAGTTCTTC. Protein sequence: CASSLALGRGPNEQFF.

The chain links TRBV7-9 to TRBJ1-4, with a weak D call TRBD1 (5 bases). The germline V gene encodes CDR1 SEHNR and CDR2 FQNEAQ (reference sequence). The CDR3 loop spans 13 amino acids. V lost 6 bases, J lost 5 bases, and 10 bases lay in between. CDR3 DNA sequence: TGTGCCAGCAGTTCTGACAGAAATGAAAAACTGTTTTTT. Amino acids: CASSSDRNEKLFF.

This clonotype was found a few times. The rearrangement joins TRBV29-1 to TRBJ2-1; no reliable D call. V shed 5 bases and J shed 5 bases, with 16 bases lying between them. Looked up from germline, CDR1 is SQVTM and CDR2 is ANQGSEA. The CDR3 length is 14 residues. CDR3 sequence (DNA): TGCAGCGTTCCCAGCCGCCTAGACAACAATGAGCAGTTCTTC. It specifies CSVPSRLDNNEQFF.